The clone carrying this TCR beta chain showed up just a few times. Its cognate antigen is unknown. Each sample had two DNA replicates, about 0.5 ug blood or 1.5 ug tissue. TCRdb's copy holds only in-frame clones and misses some; the assay was immunoSEQ multiplex PCR. This repertoire shows approximately 30,000 clones, about 60% found once; its top ten account for 7.5% to 9.5%. The sample originates from a study of early stage breast cancer tumors. Study-level information: About 70% of the 16 invasive tumors were ER+, PR+ and HER2-.

CDR3 length: 14 amino acids. The V end lost 4 bases, the J end lost 3 bases, and 13 bases lay between the germline ends. Germline CDR1 MNHEY, CDR2 SVGAGI. Study-wide results and limits: Commonly generated sequences made up most enriched TCRB sequences shared between patients. Tumors had roughly 2.4-fold higher T cell density and higher clonality than adjacent normal breast tissue.

The chain employs TRBV6-5 and TRBJ2-7, with D possibly called TRBD1 or TRBD2 (5 bases each). Sequencing was performed on breast tumor tissue. The receptor was isolated from a person aged 45 to 59 with breast cancer. CDR3 sequence: CASSWGGSLYEQYF. The CDR3 DNA reads as TGTGCCAGCAGTTGGGGCGGGTCCCTCTACGAGCAGTACTTC.